This TCR beta chain was captured in a study of blood T cell repertoires in COVID-19. Study-level background: T cells, B-cell-depleted T cells, or PBMCs provided the cDNA or gDNA that served as material.

Sequencing was performed with immunoSEQ multiplex PCR; in TCRdb, only in-frame clones are kept and a portion is missing. In the table there are 70,000 or so clones, roughly 70% of which are singletons. What was sequenced was peripheral blood. The receptor comes from a man aged 70-80 years with acute or convalescent COVID-19.

The CDR3: CASSNSGSFSRDEQFF. CDR3 DNA sequence: TGTGCCAGTAGTAATAGCGGGAGCTTTTCGAGGGATGAGCAGTTCTTC. The chain couples TRBV19 to TRBJ2-1; 9 bases fit TRBD2. The CDR3 has 16 amino acids. Germline-derived CDR1 and CDR2 are LNHDA and SQIVND (reference sequence). J lost 8 bases, V lost 4 bases, and 12 bases had no gene match.